A single sample is the source of the 26 T cell receptor beta chains below, sequenced in a study of cytomegalovirus exposure and HLA in healthy donors. A multiplex PCR was run with 60 Vbeta primers and 13 Jbeta primers. TCRdb keeps only in-frame clones here, not all; method: immunoSEQ multiplex PCR. The data hold 120,000 or so clones, with roughly 78% observed a single time. Sample: PBMCs. These receptors were collected from a woman between 40 and 55 years old in good health and CMV-seronegative.

This clone came up a few times. The rearrangement joins TRBV28 to TRBJ1-5; D is uncertain. CDR1 is MDHEN, CDR2 SYDVKM, per germline. This CDR3 has 13 amino acids. The V and J ends lost 7 bases and 0 bases respectively, with 7 bases between them. The CDR3 nucleotides read TGTGCCAGCATTCAAGCTAGCAATCAGCCCCAGCATTTT. Its protein is CASIQASNQPQHF.

This clone occurred once. DNA of the CDR3: TGTGCCAGCAGCCTTAGACAGCACTATGGCTACACCTTC. Its translation is CASSLRQHYGYTF. V and J are TRBV7-2 and TRBJ1-2; tentative D call: TRBD1 (5 bases). CDR3 size: 13 residues. Germline-derived CDR1 and CDR2 are SGHTA and FQGNSA. The ends were cut back, 5 bases at V and 3 bases at J, with 10 bases in the middle.

J is TRBJ2-7 and V is TRBV5-4, with D possibly being TRBD1 (6 bases). The CDR3 runs 13 residues. The germline V and J ends were trimmed by 7 bases and 5 bases, with 16 bases remaining between them. From germline, CDR1 is SGHNT and CDR2 YYREEE (reference sequence). The CDR3 sequence: CASQLQGANEQYF. In DNA, the CDR3 is TGTGCCAGCCAATTACAGGGAGCGAACGAGCAGTACTTC. Supplemented by reference TRBV5-4 and TRBJ2-7, the full variable domain reads ETGVTQSPTHLIKTRGQQVTLRCSSQSGHNTVSWYQQALGQGPQFIFQYYREEENGRGNFPPRFSGLQFPNYSSELNVNALELDDSALYLCASQLQGANEQYFGPGTRLTVT.

This rearrangement joins TRBV5-4 to TRBJ2-3; 11 nucleotides line up with TRBD2. The J segment lost 2 bases and the V segment lost 3 bases, leaving 5 bases of the junction unmatched. CDR1 SGHNT and CDR2 YYREEE come from the germline V gene (reference sequence). This CDR3 has 16 residues. CDR3 sequence: CASSYLAGGNTDTQYF. The CDR3 region has the DNA TGTGCCAGCAGCTACCTAGCGGGAGGTAACACAGATACGCAGTATTTT. Combining the CDR3 with reference TRBV5-4 and TRBJ2-3 gives the whole variable domain ETGVTQSPTHLIKTRGQQVTLRCSSQSGHNTVSWYQQALGQGPQFIFQYYREEENGRGNFPPRFSGLQFPNYSSELNVNALELDDSALYLCASSYLAGGNTDTQYFGPGTRLTVL.

This clone appeared once. The J gene is TRBJ1-5, the V gene TRBV5-1; D is perhaps TRBD1 (6 bases). Germline CDR1 SGHRS, CDR2 YFSETQ. The CDR3 loop spans 16 amino acids. V was pared by 1 base and J by 0 bases, with 11 bases between. The CDR3 protein is CASSLWPGDSNQPQHF. As DNA, the CDR3 is TGCGCCAGCAGCTTGTGGCCAGGGGATAGCAATCAGCCCCAGCATTTT.

This chain links TRBV27 with TRBJ1-2; D is ambiguous. Trimming stripped 3 bases from V and 4 bases from J, with 9 bases between. Germline CDR1 is MNHEY and CDR2 is SMNVEV (reference sequence). The CDR3 runs 13 residues. The CDR3 loop is CASSFTGSYGYTF. CDR3 nucleotides: TGTGCCAGCAGTTTTACCGGGAGCTATGGCTACACCTTC.

The chain combines TRBV9 with TRBJ1-2; TRBD1 is a possible D gene (6 bases). The CDR3 extends over 15 amino acids. The germline V gene has CDR1 SGDLS and CDR2 YYNGEE. The V gene lost 4 bases and the J gene lost 3 bases, with 16 bases spanning the gap. This CDR3 reads CASSHTRDTYYGYTF. The CDR3 DNA reads TGTGCCAGCAGCCATACACGGGACACCTACTATGGCTACACCTTC.

This clone came up a few times. The V and J genes are TRBV6-1 and TRBJ1-5, with D tentatively TRBD1 (5 bases). The germline V and J ends were trimmed by 6 bases and 9 bases, with 18 bases remaining between them. CDR3 length: 14 residues. In germline, CDR1 is MNHNS, CDR2 SASEGT. Here the CDR3 DNA reads TGTGCCAGCAGGGCCCAGGGCGGGATTGTGCCCCAGCATTTT. Amino acids: CASRAQGGIVPQHF.

The J gene is TRBJ1-2, the V gene TRBV28, with 8 bases lining up with TRBD1. CDR3 size: 13 residues. Trimming at V came to 3 bases and at J to 7 bases, leaving 4 bases not matched to a gene. Germline V CDR1 and CDR2: MDHEN, SYDVKM. CDR3 DNA sequence: TGTGCCAGCAGTTTCCGGCAGGGGGCTGGCTACACCTTC. This translates into CASSFRQGAGYTF.

The chain carries TRBV18 and TRBJ2-7, with TRBD2 as a possible D gene (5 bases). V was shortened by 4 bases and J by 5 bases, with 12 bases between the two germline ends. Germline-derived CDR1 and CDR2 are KGHSH and LQKENI. The CDR3 consists of 13 residues. Here the CDR3 DNA reads TGTGCCAGCTCACAAAAGTGGACTGACGAGCAGTACTTC. Residues: CASSQKWTDEQYF.

The V and J genes are TRBV5-1 and TRBJ2-5; weak D call: TRBD1 (6 bases). With 4 bases removed from V and 2 bases from J, the gap between germline ends came to 12 bases. From germline, CDR1 is SGHRS and CDR2 YFSETQ. The CDR3 is 14 residues long. The CDR3 here is CASSGRTAQETQYF. DNA of the CDR3: TGCGCCAGCAGCGGACGGACAGCTCAAGAGACCCAGTACTTC.

The chain joins TRBV18 to TRBJ2-3; D call uncertain. Germline CDR1 is KGHSH and CDR2 is LQKENI. CDR3 length: 15 amino acids. V lost 6 bases and J lost 2, with 15 bases in between. The DNA for the CDR3 is TGTGCCAGCTCTCCTGGCCATAAAATCACAGATACGCAGTATTTT. Protein: CASSPGHKITDTQYF. The whole variable domain, filled in from reference TRBV18 and TRBJ2-3, reads NAGVMQNPRHLVRRRGQEARLRCSPMKGHSHVYWYRQLPEEGLKFMVYLQKENIIDESGMPKERFSAEFPKEGPSILRIQQVVRGDSAAYFCASSPGHKITDTQYFGPGTRLTVL.

Of note for this clone: The junction differs from germline at one of its ends, possibly a read error. The V call is TRBV27, the J call TRBJ2-1; 10 positions match TRBD2. The CDR3 consists of 14 residues. Germline loops: CDR1 MNHEY, CDR2 SMNVEV (reference sequence). CDR3 sequence reads: CVSRTSGYYNEQFF. In DNA, the CDR3 is TGTGTCAGCCGGACTAGCGGCTACTACAATGAGCAGTTCTTC.

The chain uses TRBV28 and TRBJ2-5, with 10 bases that match TRBD2. TRBJ2-7 matches the DNA end more closely, so the J call is doubtful. Germline V gene lookup returns CDR1 MDHEN and CDR2 SYDVKM. This CDR3 has 15 amino acids. CDR3 bases: TGTGCCAGCAGTTTACTAGCGGGAGTTACCTACGAGCAGTACTTC. Residues: CASSLLAGVTYEQYF.

The CDR3 sequence: CASSWSGSPYNEQFF. The CDR3 DNA sequence: TGCGCCAGCAGCTGGAGCGGGAGCCCCTACAATGAGCAGTTCTTC. The chain carries TRBV5-1 and TRBJ2-1; 8 nucleotides agree with TRBD2. This CDR3 comprises 15 residues. The ends lost 3 bases at V and 2 bases at J; junction bases unmatched: 4. Germline CDR1 reads SGHRS; CDR2 reads YFSETQ.

The chain combines TRBV7-9 with TRBJ1-1; TRBD1 matches at 8 bases. The CDR3 consists of 16 residues. With 1 base clipped from V and 3 bases from J, the junction kept 7 bases outside the gene matches. Germline CDR1 reads SEHNR; CDR2 reads FQNEAQ (reference sequence). The CDR3 loop is CASSLGPDRAHTEAFF. In DNA form, the CDR3 reads TGTGCCAGCAGCTTAGGACCGGACAGGGCACACACTGAAGCTTTCTTT. Drawing the rest from reference TRBV7-9 and TRBJ1-1, the complete variable domain is DTGVSQNPRHKITKRGQNVTFRCDPISEHNRLYWYRQTLGQGPEFLTYFQNEAQLEKSRLLSDRFSAERPKGSFSTLEIQRTEQGDSAMYLCASSLGPDRAHTEAFFGQGTRLTVV.

The chain joins TRBV9 to TRBJ2-7; TRBD1 matches 9 bases. The CDR3 loop spans 15 amino acids. After removal of 1 base from V and 2 bases from J, the junction contained 4 bases not matched to a gene. The germline CDR1 and CDR2 sequences are SGDLS and YYNGEE. In nucleotides, the CDR3 is TGTGCCAGCAGCGTAACCGGGACAGGGCCCTACGAGCAGTACTTC. This translates into CASSVTGTGPYEQYF. The full variable domain, rest sourced from reference TRBV9 and TRBJ2-7, is DSGVTQTPKHLITATGQRVTLRCSPRSGDLSVYWYQQSLDQGLQFLIQYYNGEERAKGNILERFSAQQFPDLHSELNLSSLELGDSALYFCASSVTGTGPYEQYFGPGTRLTVT.

A remark on this clone: One end of the junction does not line up with germline, which may come from a read error. Additional DNA sequences in this sample encode the identical CDR3. The V gene is TRBV7-9, the J gene TRBJ2-1; 11 nucleotides agree with TRBD2. Germline CDR1 and CDR2: SEHNR and FQNEAQ (reference sequence). The CDR3 loop spans 16 amino acids. The CDR3 protein is CSSSLSRTSGYNEQFF. CDR3 nucleotides: TGTTCCAGCAGCTTATCTCGGACTAGCGGGTACAATGAGCAGTTCTTC.

The chain uses TRBV6-6 and TRBJ1-5; D not resolved. Looked up from germline, CDR1 is MNHNY and CDR2 is SVGAGI (reference sequence). Trimming cost V 5 bases and J 10 bases, with 9 bases left between them. CDR3 length equals 11 residues. The CDR3 loop is CASSNSRPQHF. The CDR3 bases are TGTGCCAGCAGTAACAGTCGCCCCCAGCATTTT.

The chain joins TRBV6-5 to TRBJ2-7; 7 positions match TRBD2. The trim removed 4 bases at V and 2 bases at J, leaving 8 bases unmatched. In germline, CDR1 is MNHEY, CDR2 SVGAGI. The CDR3 covers 15 residues. CDR3 protein: CASSSLREYPYEQYF. CDR3 DNA: TGTGCCAGCAGTTCTTTGCGGGAGTACCCCTACGAGCAGTACTTC.

About this clone itself: An end of the junction does not agree with germline; a read error may underlie this. V is TRBV7-3 and J is TRBJ2-6; 7 nucleotides match TRBD1. This CDR3 is built from 16 residues. Germline CDR1 and CDR2: SGHTA and FQGTGA. CDR3: CASSLARGSGANGLTF. The CDR3 DNA is TGTGCCAGCAGCTTAGCCAGGGGGTCTGGGGCCAACGGCCTGACTTTC.

J is TRBJ2-4 and V is TRBV7-9, with a weak D call TRBD1 (6 bases). The V end lost 3 bases, the J end lost 12 bases, and 18 bases lay between the germline ends. This CDR3 is built from 14 residues. Germline V gene lookup returns CDR1 SEHNR and CDR2 FQNEAQ (reference sequence). The CDR3 spells CASSFRVESDSQYF. The DNA of the CDR3 is TGTGCCAGCAGCTTCAGGGTGGAGTCGGACAGTCAGTACTTC. The complete variable domain, with remaining parts taken from reference TRBV7-9 and TRBJ2-4, reads DTGVSQNPRHKITKRGQNVTFRCDPISEHNRLYWYRQTLGQGPEFLTYFQNEAQLEKSRLLSDRFSAERPKGSFSTLEIQRTEQGDSAMYLCASSFRVESDSQYFGAGTRLSVL.

The rearrangement uses TRBV5-6 and TRBJ1-1; D call uncertain. CDR1 SGHDT and CDR2 YYEEEE come from the germline V gene. V was clipped by 1 base and J by 7 bases, with 8 bases between them. The CDR3 extends over 12 amino acids. The CDR3 DNA sequence: TGTGCCAGCAGCTTGTCCCCCAATGAAGCTTTCTTT. It is translated as CASSLSPNEAFF.

As concerns this clone: At one end, the junction sequence differs from germline, possibly due to a read error. The rearrangement links TRBV4-1 to TRBJ2-4; TRBD2 matches 14 bases. The CDR3 covers 18 residues. The germline gives CDR1 MGHRA, CDR2 YSYEKL. This chain's CDR3 is CASSPGLAGGEAKNSQYF. The CDR3 nucleotides are TGCGCCAGCAGCCCCGGACTAGCGGGAGGAGAGGCCAAAAACAGTCAGTACTTC.

The rearrangement uses TRBV27 and TRBJ2-3; the D gene is possibly TRBD1 (6 bases). Germline V gene data show CDR1 as MNHEY and CDR2 as SMNVEV (reference sequence). Between the trimmed V and J ends, which lost 6 bases and 10 bases, there was a span of 17 bases. The CDR3 covers 13 residues. CDR3 sequence (DNA): TGTGCCAGCAGCTTACAGGGTCCTAGGGCGCAGTATTTT. Amino acid sequence: CASSLQGPRAQYF.

This chain connects TRBV5-1 to TRBJ2-1; 7 bases fit TRBD1. The ends lost 4 bases at V and 0 bases at J; junction bases unmatched: 1. This CDR3 has 14 residues. Germline V lookup: CDR1 SGHRS, CDR2 YFSETQ. Written as DNA, the CDR3 is TGCGCCAGCAGCCGGGACAGCTCCTACAATGAGCAGTTCTTC. Protein sequence: CASSRDSSYNEQFF.